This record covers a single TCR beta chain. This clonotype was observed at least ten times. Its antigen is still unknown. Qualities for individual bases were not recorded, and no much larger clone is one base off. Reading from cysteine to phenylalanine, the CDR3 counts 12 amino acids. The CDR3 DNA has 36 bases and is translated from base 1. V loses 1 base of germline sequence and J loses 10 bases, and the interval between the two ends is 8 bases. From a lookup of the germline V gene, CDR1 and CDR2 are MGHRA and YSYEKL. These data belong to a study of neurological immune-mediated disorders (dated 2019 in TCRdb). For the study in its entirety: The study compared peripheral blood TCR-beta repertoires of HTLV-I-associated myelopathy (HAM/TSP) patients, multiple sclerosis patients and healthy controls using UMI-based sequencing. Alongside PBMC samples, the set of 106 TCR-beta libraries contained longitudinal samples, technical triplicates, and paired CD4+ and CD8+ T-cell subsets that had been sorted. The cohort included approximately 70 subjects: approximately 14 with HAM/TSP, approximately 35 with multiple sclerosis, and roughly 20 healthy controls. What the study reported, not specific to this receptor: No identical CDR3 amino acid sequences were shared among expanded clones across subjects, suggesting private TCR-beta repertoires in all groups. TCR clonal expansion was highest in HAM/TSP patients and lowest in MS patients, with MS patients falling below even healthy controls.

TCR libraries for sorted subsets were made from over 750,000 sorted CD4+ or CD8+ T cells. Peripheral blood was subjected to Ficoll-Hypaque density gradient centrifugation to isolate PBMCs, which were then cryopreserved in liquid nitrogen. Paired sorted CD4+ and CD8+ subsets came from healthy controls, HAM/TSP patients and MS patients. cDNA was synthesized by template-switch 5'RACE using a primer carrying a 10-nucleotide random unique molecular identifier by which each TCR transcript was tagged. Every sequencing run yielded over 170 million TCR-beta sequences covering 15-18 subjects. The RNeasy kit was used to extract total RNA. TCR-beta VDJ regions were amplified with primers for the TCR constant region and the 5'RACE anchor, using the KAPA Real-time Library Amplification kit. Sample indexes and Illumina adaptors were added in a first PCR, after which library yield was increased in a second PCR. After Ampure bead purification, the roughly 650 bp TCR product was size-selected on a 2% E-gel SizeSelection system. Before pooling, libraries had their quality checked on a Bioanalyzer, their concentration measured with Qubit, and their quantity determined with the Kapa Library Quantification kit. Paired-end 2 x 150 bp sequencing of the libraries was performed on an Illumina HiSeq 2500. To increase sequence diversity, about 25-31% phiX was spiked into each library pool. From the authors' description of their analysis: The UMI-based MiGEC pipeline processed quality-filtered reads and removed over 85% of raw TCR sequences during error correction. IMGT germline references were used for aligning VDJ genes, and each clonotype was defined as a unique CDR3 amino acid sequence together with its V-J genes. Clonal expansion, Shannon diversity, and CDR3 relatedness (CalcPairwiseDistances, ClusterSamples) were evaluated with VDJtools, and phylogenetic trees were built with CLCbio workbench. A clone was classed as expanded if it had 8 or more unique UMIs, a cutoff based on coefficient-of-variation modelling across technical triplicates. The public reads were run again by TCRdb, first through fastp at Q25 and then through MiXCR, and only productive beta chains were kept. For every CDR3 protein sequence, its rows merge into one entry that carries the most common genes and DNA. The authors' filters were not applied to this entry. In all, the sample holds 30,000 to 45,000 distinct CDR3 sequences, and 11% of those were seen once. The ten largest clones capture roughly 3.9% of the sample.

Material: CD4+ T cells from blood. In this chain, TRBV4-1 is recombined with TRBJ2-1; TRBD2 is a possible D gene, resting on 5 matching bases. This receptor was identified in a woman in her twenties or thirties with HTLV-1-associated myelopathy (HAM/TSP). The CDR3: CASSQVLAEQFF. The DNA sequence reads TGCGCCAGCAGCCAAGTCTTAGCGGAGCAGTTCTTC.